Listed below are T cell receptor beta chains from one sample, sequenced in a study of blood T cells in healthy people across ages. TCRdb itself ran the 5' RACE reads through MiXCR, one entry per CDR3 protein. The table includes approximately 1,000,000 distinct CDR3 sequences, more than 30% detected once. Sequenced sample: blood. These receptors were obtained from a young man in good health. Each CDR3 is given with its conserved first and last residue. The D gene is left open where the match is weak. Size is stated for part of the rows, as once, few or many counts, or as a class when the clone is expanded.

TRBD1 | few | TRBJ2-5 | TRBV12-3/TRBV12-4 | TGTGCCAGCAGTTCCTGGACAGGGGGCGATGAGACCCAGTACTTC | CASSSWTGGDETQYF
. | . | TRBJ1-2 | TRBV6-5 | TGTGTCAGCAGTTACTCTCGGGACCCTAACTATGGCTACACCTTC | CVSSYSRDPNYGYTF
. | many | TRBJ1-5 | TRBV4-2 | TGTGCCAGCAGCCGAGGCGACCCCTCAACACAGCCCCAGCATTTT | CASSRGDPSTQPQHF
TRBD1 | . | TRBJ1-4 | TRBV7-2 | TGTGCCAGCAGCTTCACAGGGGTTAGCGAAAAACTGTTTTTT | CASSFTGVSEKLFF
. | . | TRBJ1-1 | TRBV20-1 | TGCAGTGCTCTTGGGGGGTCGGGTGAAGCTTTCTTT | CSALGGSGEAFF
. | . | TRBJ2-3 | TRBV4-2 | TGTGCCAGCAGTCCCGGGAACCGAGGTGGAACAGATACGCAGTATTTT | CASSPGNRGGTDTQYF
TRBD2 | few | TRBJ2-1 | TRBV9 | TGTGCCAGCAGCGTTCCTGCCGGGACTAGCGGGGCGGGAGAGCAGTTCTTC | CASSVPAGTSGAGEQFF
. | few | TRBJ2-7 | TRBV2 | TGTGCCAGCAGTGATTTCCAGAACTACGAGCAGTACTTC | CASSDFQNYEQYF
TRBD1 | . | TRBJ1-3 | TRBV10-3 | TGTGCCATCAGTGAGATCGGACAGGGGGCATCTGGAAACACCATATATTTT | CAISEIGQGASGNTIYF
TRBD1 | . | TRBJ2-2 | TRBV20-1 | TGCAGTGCTGGGCGGACAGGGTTATTCACCGGGGAGCTGTTTTTT | CSAGRTGLFTGELFF
. | . | TRBJ1-2 | TRBV2 | TGTGCCAGCAGTTTGCAGCAACTTAACTATGGCTACACCTTC | CASSLQQLNYGYTF
. | . | TRBJ1-2 | TRBV14 | TGTGCCAGCAGCCAAGAATCGGCCTGGAGGAATGGCTACACCTTC | CASSQESAWRNGYTF
. | . | TRBJ1-1 | TRBV6-1 | TGTGCCAGCAGACCCTGGAAGGGTGGGACTGAAGCTTTCTTT | CASRPWKGGTEAFF
. | . | TRBJ2-1 | TRBV12-3/TRBV12-4 | TGTGCCAGCAGGGGGCTCAGCTCCTACAATGGGCAATTCTTC | CASRGLSSYNGQFF
. | . | TRBJ2-3 | TRBV20-1 | TGCAGTGCTAGAACGGGGTTCGCAGATACGCAGTATTTT | CSARTGFADTQYF
. | . | TRBJ1-2 | TRBV7-9 | TGTGCCAGCAGCAAAGCAAGTAACTATGGCTACACCTTC | CASSKASNYGYTF
. | few | TRBJ1-2 | TRBV20-1 | TGCAGTGCGGAGGGTTACGGCTACACCTTC | CSAEGYGYTF
. | few | TRBJ2-7 | TRBV4-3 | TGCGCCAGCAGCCAAGGTGGGGCAGGGGAATACGAGCAGTACTTC | CASSQGGAGEYEQYF
. | . | TRBJ1-1 | TRBV11-1 | TGTGCCAGCAGGCCGGGGGTTCTCAACACTAAAGCTTTCTTT | CASRPGVLNTKAFF
TRBD1 | few | TRBJ1-2 | TRBV7-3 | TGTGCCAGCAGCTTATCCGGACAGGGTGTCTATGGCTACACCTTC | CASSLSGQGVYGYTF
. | . | TRBJ1-2 | TRBV25-1 | TGTGCCAGCAAGGATGGGTATGGCTGCACCTTC | CASKDGYGCTF
. | . | TRBJ2-2 | TRBV7-2 | TGTGCCAGTGACGTTTCGAACACCGGGGAGCTGTTTTTT | CASDVSNTGELFF
. | . | TRBJ2-7 | TRBV7-2 | TGTGCCAGCAGCTTAGGGCAGGGGAACCACGAGCAGTACTTC | CASSLGQGNHEQYF
TRBD2 | . | TRBJ2-2 | TRBV18 | TGTGCCAGCTCACCACGAATATCGCGGGGGAAGACCGGGGAGCTGTTTTTT | CASSPRISRGKTGELFF
. | . | TRBJ1-4 | TRBV25-1 | TGTGCCAGCCTCGCGACAGCTAATGAAAAACTGTTTTTT | CASLATANEKLFF
. | few | TRBJ2-5 | TRBV5-1 | TGTGCCAGCAGCTTACAGACAGGCCAAGAGACCCAGTACTTC | CASSLQTGQETQYF
. | . | TRBJ2-7 | TRBV6-5 | TGTGCCAGCAGTTACTGGGGCAGCGGGTACAATGAGCAGTACTTC | CASSYWGSGYNEQYF
. | . | TRBJ2-3 | TRBV7-2 | TGTGCCAGCAGATTACCGGGACTGAGCACAGATACGCAGTATTTT | CASRLPGLSTDTQYF
. | few | TRBJ2-3 | TRBV4-3 | TGCGCCAGCAGCCAAGATCTGGAGGGACCGGCAGATACGCAGTATTTT | CASSQDLEGPADTQYF
. | . | TRBJ1-6 | TRBV6-6 | TGTGCCAGCAGTTACGTTGGGAATAATTCACCCCTCCACTTT | CASSYVGNNSPLHF
. | few | TRBJ1-1 | TRBV6-5 | TGTGCCAGCAGTTATACTGGTCCCACTGAAGCTTTCTTT | CASSYTGPTEAFF
. | few | TRBJ2-5 | TRBV12-3/TRBV12-4 | TGTGCCAGCAGTGAGGGGGGGAATCAAGAGACCCAGTACTTC | CASSEGGNQETQYF
. | . | TRBJ2-6 | TRBV20-1 | TGCAGTGCTAGGAGTCATACCGGTCCTAGCTCTGGGGCCAACGTCCTGACTTTC | CSARSHTGPSSGANVLTF
. | few | TRBJ1-2 | TRBV2 | TGTGCCAGCAGTGGACGGCAGGCCTATGGCTACACCTTC | CASSGRQAYGYTF
TRBD1 | . | TRBJ1-5 | TRBV7-9 | TGTGCCAGCAGCTCGGGACAGGGGGCCCCTAATGGACAGCCCCAGCATTTT | CASSSGQGAPNGQPQHF
. | . | TRBJ2-5 | TRBV14 | TGTGCCAGCAGCCAAGAATTGTCCGCCCCAGAGACCCAGTACTTC | CASSQELSAPETQYF
. | . | TRBJ1-2 | TRBV5-4 | TGTGCCAGCAGCTTTCAGGGAAGGGGTGATGGCTACACCTTC | CASSFQGRGDGYTF
TRBD1 | few | TRBJ2-7 | TRBV20-1 | TGCAGTGCTACCCTGAGGGGGGGACAGGGCTCCTACGAGCAGTACTTC | CSATLRGGQGSYEQYF
. | . | TRBJ1-1 | TRBV29-1 | TGCAGCGTGCCCGGTAGGGTGTTGAACACTGAAGCTTTCTTT | CSVPGRVLNTEAFF
. | . | TRBJ2-3 | TRBV24-1 | TGTGCCACCAGTGATTTGCCTGGACCCGAGCGACAGGATACGCAGTATTTT | CATSDLPGPERQDTQYF
TRBD1 | . | TRBJ1-2 | TRBV7-2 | TGTGCCAGCAGCTCTCAGGGGGCTTACTATGGCTACACCTTC | CASSSQGAYYGYTF
TRBD1 | . | TRBJ2-2 | TRBV6-2/TRBV6-3 | TGTGCCAGCAGTTTTGACAGGGGGGGGACCGGGGAGCTGTTTTTT | CASSFDRGGTGELFF
TRBD1 | few | TRBJ1-2 | TRBV20-1 | TGCAGTGCTAGAGAACAGGGGGCGCGGTATCAGGGCTACACCTTC | CSAREQGARYQGYTF
. | . | TRBJ2-7 | TRBV2 | TGTGCCAGCAGTGAAAACGGCTTCTACGAGCAGTACTTC | CASSENGFYEQYF
. | . | TRBJ2-5 | TRBV20-1 | TGCAGTGCCCTAAGCGAGACTAGTAGGGTCCAAGGGACCCAGTACTTC | CSALSETSRVQGTQYF
TRBD1 | few | TRBJ2-7 | TRBV5-1 | TGCGCCAGCGGTATCCGCCCGGACAGGGGCTACGAGCAGTACTTC | CASGIRPDRGYEQYF
. | . | TRBJ2-5 | TRBV10-3 | TGTGCCATCAGTGAGTCGGCGGGACCCCAAGAGACCCAGTACTTC | CAISESAGPQETQYF
. | few | TRBJ2-5 | TRBV20-1 | TGCAGTGCTAGAGACAGGGCCTTACAAGAGACCCAGTACTTC | CSARDRALQETQYF
. | . | TRBJ1-3 | TRBV7-2 | TGTGCCAGCAGCTTAGCGACCGACTCTGGAAACACCATATATTTT | CASSLATDSGNTIYF
. | many | TRBJ2-1 | TRBV7-9 | TGTGCCAGCAGCTTATCAAATCGGGTCAATGAGCAGTTCTTC | CASSLSNRVNEQFF
TRBD1 | . | TRBJ2-5 | TRBV7-2 | TGTGCCAGCAGCTTATCAAGGGGGCGAGAGACCCAGTACTTC | CASSLSRGRETQYF
TRBD1 | . | TRBJ1-2 | TRBV12-3/TRBV12-4 | TGTGCCAGCACCTTGTGGGACAGGGTCCCCGATTTCTATGGCTACACCTTC | CASTLWDRVPDFYGYTF
TRBD2 | . | TRBJ2-1 | TRBV12-3/TRBV12-4 | TGTGCCAGCAGCCGCTCTCGCGGGGGGGACCATGAGCAGTTCTTC | CASSRSRGGDHEQFF
. | few | TRBJ2-3 | TRBV12-3/TRBV12-4 | TGTGCCAGCAGACCCCAAGGGGCCACAGATACGCAGTATTTT | CASRPQGATDTQYF
TRBD2 | few | TRBJ2-1 | TRBV10-2 | TGCGCCAGCAGGGAAGCGGGGGGGGCTGGCAATGAGCAGTTCTTC | CASREAGGAGNEQFF